The 5 T cell receptor beta chains presented below share a single source sample, sequenced in a study of graft-versus-host responses after intestinal transplantation. Data came from immunoSEQ multiplex PCR; TCRdb stores just in-frame clones and leaves some out. The sample shows about 690 clones, 85% to 95% of them seen only once. Sample: PBMCs, taken 26 days after transplant. The receptor source for this set is a human patient who received an intestinal transplant, so some T cells may come from the graft donor.

The chain is built from TRBV4-1 and TRBJ2-7; the D gene is possibly TRBD2 (5 bases). The CDR3 runs to 15 residues. Germline V gives CDR1 MGHRA, CDR2 YSYEKL. V was shortened by 1 base and J by 3 bases, with 13 bases between the two germline ends. This CDR3 is CASSQGWGVNYEQYF. In DNA, the CDR3 is TGCGCCAGCAGCCAAGGATGGGGAGTTAACTACGAGCAGTACTTC.

This clone was seen a single time. CDR3 in amino acids: CASSPSPRRSTDTQYF. In DNA, the CDR3 is TGCGCCAGCAGCCCCTCCCCCCGGCGCAGCACAGATACGCAGTATTTT. The chain carries TRBV4-1 and TRBJ2-3; D gene ambiguous. The CDR3 length is 16 residues. Looked up from germline, CDR1 is MGHRA and CDR2 is YSYEKL. V lost 4 bases to trimming and J lost 0 bases, with 14 bases between them.

V gene TRBV28 combines with J gene TRBJ2-5; D not resolved. The end of the DNA is better explained by TRBJ2-7, so the J call may be wrong. Germline V gives CDR1 MDHEN, CDR2 SYDVKM. CDR3 length equals 13 residues. The CDR3 coding sequence is TGTGCCAGCAGTACCTCAAACTCCTACGAGCAGTACTTC. It is translated as CASSTSNSYEQYF.

This CDR3 reads CASSTPGPSREETQYF. CDR3 nucleotide sequence: TGTGCCAGCAGTACCCCGGGACCATCACGGGAAGAGACCCAGTACTTC. This chain links TRBV27 with TRBJ2-7; D may match TRBD1 or TRBD2 (5 bases each). TRBJ2-5 matches the DNA end more closely, so the J call is doubtful. This CDR3 spans 16 amino acids. The V gene's germline CDR1 is MNHEY and CDR2 SMNVEV (reference sequence).

The chain couples TRBV10-1 to TRBJ2-7, with a possible D match to TRBD1 (6 bases). The V gene's germline CDR1 is WNHNN and CDR2 SYGVQD (reference sequence). This CDR3 spans 17 amino acids. V lost 8 bases to trimming and J lost 7 bases, with 30 bases between them. The CDR3 DNA sequence: TGCGCCAGCCTAGAAAGGGTTTCGCGGACAGAGCGACTGGAGCAGTACTTC. Its translation is CASLERVSRTERLEQYF.